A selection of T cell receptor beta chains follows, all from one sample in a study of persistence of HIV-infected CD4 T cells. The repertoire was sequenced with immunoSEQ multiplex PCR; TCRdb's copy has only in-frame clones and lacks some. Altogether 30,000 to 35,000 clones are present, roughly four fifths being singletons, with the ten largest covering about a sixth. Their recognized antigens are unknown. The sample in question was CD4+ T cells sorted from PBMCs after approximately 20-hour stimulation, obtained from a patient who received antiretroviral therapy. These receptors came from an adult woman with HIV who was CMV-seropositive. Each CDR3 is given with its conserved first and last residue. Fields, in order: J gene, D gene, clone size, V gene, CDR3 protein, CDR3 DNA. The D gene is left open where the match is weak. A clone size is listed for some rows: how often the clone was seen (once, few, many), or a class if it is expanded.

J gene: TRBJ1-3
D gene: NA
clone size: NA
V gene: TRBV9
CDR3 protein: CASSSFYSGNTIYF
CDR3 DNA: TGTGCCAGCAGCTCCTTCTACTCTGGAAACACCATATATTTT

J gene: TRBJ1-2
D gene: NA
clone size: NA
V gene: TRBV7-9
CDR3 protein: CASSELNYGYTF
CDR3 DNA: TGTGCCAGCAGCGAATTGAACTATGGCTACACCTTC

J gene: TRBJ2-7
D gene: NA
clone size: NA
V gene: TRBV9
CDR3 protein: CASSVGVGIPYEQYF
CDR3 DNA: TGTGCCAGCAGCGTAGGTGTGGGGATCCCCTACGAGCAGTACTTC

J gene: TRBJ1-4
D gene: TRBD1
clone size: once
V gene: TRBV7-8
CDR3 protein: CASSKWTGTNEKLFF
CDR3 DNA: TGTGCCAGCAGCAAATGGACAGGGACTAATGAAAAACTGTTTTTT

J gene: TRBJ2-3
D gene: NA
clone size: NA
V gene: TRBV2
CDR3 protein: CASRTGLINTDTQYF
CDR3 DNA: TGTGCCAGCAGAACGGGACTCATTAACACAGATACGCAGTATTTT

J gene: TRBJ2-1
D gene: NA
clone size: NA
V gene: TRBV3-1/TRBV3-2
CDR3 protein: CASSQGWDVYNEQFF
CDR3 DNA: TGTGCCAGCAGCCAAGGGTGGGACGTCTACAATGAGCAGTTCTTC

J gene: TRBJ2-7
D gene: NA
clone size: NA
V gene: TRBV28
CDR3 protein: CASSLPVGAGTTYEQYF
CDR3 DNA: TGTGCCAGCAGTTTACCTGTCGGGGCAGGAACAACCTACGAGCAGTACTTC

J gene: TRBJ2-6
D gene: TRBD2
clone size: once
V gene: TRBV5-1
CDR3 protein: CASNRGGRSSGANVLTF
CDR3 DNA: TGCGCCAGCAACCGCGGGGGGCGAAGCTCTGGGGCCAACGTCCTGACTTTC

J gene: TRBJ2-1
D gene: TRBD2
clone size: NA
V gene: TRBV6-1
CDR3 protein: CASRSSGYFGEQFF
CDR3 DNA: TGTGCCAGCAGATCTAGCGGGTACTTTGGGGAGCAGTTCTTC

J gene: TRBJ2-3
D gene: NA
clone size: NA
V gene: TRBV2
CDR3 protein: CASSKGGDTQYF
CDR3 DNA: TGTGCCAGCAGTAAGGGCGGGGATACGCAGTATTTT

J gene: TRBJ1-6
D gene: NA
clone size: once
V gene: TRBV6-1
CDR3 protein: CASSEASPLHF
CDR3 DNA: TGTGCCAGCAGTGAAGCCTCCCCCCTCCACTTT

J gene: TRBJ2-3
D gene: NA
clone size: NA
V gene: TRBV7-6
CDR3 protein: CASSLWRDTQYF
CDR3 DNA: TGTGCCAGCAGCCTCTGGCGAGATACGCAGTATTTT

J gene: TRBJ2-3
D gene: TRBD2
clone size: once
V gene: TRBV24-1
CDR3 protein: CATSTGREDTQYF
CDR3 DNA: TGTGCCACCAGTACGGGGAGGGAAGATACGCAGTATTTT

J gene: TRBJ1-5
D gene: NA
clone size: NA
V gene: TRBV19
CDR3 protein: CASSTRTPYSNQPQHF
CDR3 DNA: TGTGCCAGTAGTACTCGGACACCGTATAGCAATCAGCCCCAGCATTTT

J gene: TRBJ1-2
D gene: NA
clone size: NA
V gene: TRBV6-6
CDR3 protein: CASSYRGGIDYGYTF
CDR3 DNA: TGTGCCAGCAGTTACCGGGGAGGGATTGACTATGGCTACACCTTC

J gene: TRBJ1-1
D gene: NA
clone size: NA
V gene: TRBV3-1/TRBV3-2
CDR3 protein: CASRLDSMNTEAFF
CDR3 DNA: TGTGCCAGCCGCCTGGACAGTATGAACACTGAAGCTTTCTTT

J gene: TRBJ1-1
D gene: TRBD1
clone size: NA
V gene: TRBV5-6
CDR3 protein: CASSLGPQGAGTEAFF
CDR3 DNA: TGTGCCAGCAGCTTGGGCCCTCAGGGGGCCGGGACTGAAGCTTTCTTT

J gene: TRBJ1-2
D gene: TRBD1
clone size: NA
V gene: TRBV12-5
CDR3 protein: CASGSLTGGRGGYTF
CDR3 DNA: TGTGCTAGTGGTTCGTTGACAGGGGGCAGAGGTGGCTACACCTTC

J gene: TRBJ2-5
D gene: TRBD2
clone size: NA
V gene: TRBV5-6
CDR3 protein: CASSLVAGAETQYF
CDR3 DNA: TGTGCCAGCAGCTTGGTAGCGGGAGCAGAGACCCAGTACTTC

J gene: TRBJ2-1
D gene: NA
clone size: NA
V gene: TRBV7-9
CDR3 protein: CASSTLGGGAYNEQFF
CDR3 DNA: TGTGCCAGCAGCACACTAGGAGGAGGGGCCTACAATGAGCAGTTCTTC

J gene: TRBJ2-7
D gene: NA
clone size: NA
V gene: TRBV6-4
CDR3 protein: CASSDGEEISYEQYF
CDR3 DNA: TGTGCCAGCAGTGACGGTGAGGAAATCTCCTACGAGCAGTACTTC

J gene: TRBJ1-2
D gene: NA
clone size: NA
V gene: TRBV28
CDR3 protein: CASSLQGRYGYTF
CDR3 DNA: TGTGCCAGTAGTCTACAGGGTAGATATGGCTACACCTTC

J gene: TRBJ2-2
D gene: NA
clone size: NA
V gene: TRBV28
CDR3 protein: CASSLTGGDSGELFF
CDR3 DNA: TGTGCCAGCAGTTTAACAGGGGGGGACAGCGGGGAGCTGTTTTTT

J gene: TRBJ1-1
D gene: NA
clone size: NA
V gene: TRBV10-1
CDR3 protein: CASSILWGGLMNTEAFF
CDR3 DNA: TGCGCCAGCAGTATCCTTTGGGGGGGTCTTATGAACACTGAAGCTTTCTTT

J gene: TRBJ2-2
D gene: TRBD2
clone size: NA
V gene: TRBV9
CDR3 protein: CASSHPFGRGGTGELFF
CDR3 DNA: TGTGCCAGCAGCCACCCGTTTGGACGGGGAGGGACCGGGGAGCTGTTTTTT

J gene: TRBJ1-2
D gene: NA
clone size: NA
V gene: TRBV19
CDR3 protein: CASSVDGEANYGYTF
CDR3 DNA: TGTGCCAGTAGTGTTGACGGAGAAGCTAACTATGGCTACACCTTC

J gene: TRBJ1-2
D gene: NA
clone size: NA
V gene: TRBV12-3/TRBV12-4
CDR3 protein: CASSLHYGYTF
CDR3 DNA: TGTGCCAGCAGTCTTCACTATGGCTACACCTTC

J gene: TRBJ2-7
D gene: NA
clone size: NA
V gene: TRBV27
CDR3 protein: CASSLGRGSYEQYF
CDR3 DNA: TGTGCCAGCAGTTTAGGTAGGGGCTCCTACGAGCAGTACTTC

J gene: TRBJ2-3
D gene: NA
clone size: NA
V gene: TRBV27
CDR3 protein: CASSSREPDTQYF
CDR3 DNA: TGTGCCAGCAGTTCCCGAGAGCCAGATACGCAGTATTTT

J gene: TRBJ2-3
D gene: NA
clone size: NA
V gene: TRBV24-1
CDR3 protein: CATSDPGRGTDTQYF
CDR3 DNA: TGTGCCACCAGCGATCCTGGAAGGGGAACAGATACGCAGTATTTT

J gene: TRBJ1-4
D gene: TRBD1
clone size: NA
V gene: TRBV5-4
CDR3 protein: CASSDLGTVNEKLFF
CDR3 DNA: TGTGCCAGCAGCGACTTAGGGACAGTTAATGAAAAACTGTTTTTT

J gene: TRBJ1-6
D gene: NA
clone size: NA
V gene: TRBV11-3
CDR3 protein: CASSFQNNSPLHF
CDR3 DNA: TGTGCCAGCAGCTTTCAGAATAATTCACCCCTCCACTTT

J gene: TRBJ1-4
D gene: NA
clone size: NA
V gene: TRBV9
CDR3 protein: CASSPSTARGEKLFF
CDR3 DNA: TGTGCCAGCAGCCCTTCGACAGCCCGGGGGGAAAAACTGTTTTTT

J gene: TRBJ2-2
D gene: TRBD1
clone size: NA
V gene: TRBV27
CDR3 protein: CASGWTGGTGELFF
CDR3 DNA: TGTGCCAGCGGGTGGACAGGGGGGACCGGGGAGCTGTTTTTT

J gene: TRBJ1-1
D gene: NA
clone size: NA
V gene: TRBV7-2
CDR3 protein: CASSLERSTEAFF
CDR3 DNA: TGTGCCAGCAGCTTAGAGAGGTCCACTGAAGCTTTCTTT

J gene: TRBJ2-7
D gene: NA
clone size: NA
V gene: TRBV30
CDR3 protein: CAWSVHRNYEQYF
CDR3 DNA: TGTGCCTGGAGTGTTCACAGAAACTACGAGCAGTACTTC

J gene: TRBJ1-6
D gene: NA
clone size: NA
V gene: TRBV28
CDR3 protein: CASRTFSSPLHF
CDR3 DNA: TGTGCCAGCAGGACGTTTTCTTCACCCCTCCACTTT

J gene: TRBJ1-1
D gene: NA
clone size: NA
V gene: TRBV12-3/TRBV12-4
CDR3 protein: CASRGVTDAFF
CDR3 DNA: TGTGCCAGCAGAGGCGTGACAGATGCTTTCTTT

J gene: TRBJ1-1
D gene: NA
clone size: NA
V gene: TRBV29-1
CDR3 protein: CSGHYRGADTEAFF
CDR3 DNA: TGCAGCGGCCATTACCGGGGGGCAGACACTGAAGCTTTCTTT

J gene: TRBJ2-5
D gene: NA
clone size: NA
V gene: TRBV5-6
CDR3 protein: CASSPGPAEETQYF
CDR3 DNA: TGTGCCAGCAGTCCGGGGCCTGCAGAGGAGACCCAGTACTTC

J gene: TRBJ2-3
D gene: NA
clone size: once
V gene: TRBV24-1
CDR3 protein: CATSDVSLGSDTQYF
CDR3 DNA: TGTGCCACCAGTGATGTAAGCCTCGGATCAGATACGCAGTATTTT